One T cell receptor (beta chain) is described in this entry. In this sample, this clonotype turned up a few times. Which antigen it targets is not known. A read error may account for a junction end that differs from germline. The library relied on PCR. The data were produced on an Illumina MiSeq. cDNA was synthesized with SMARTScribe reverse transcriptase and a 5' template-switch oligo that added a universal priming site. A 12-nucleotide random unique molecular identifier (UMI) was carried by the template-switch oligo, and each cDNA molecule was tagged with this UMI. During reverse transcription, TCRbeta transcripts were targeted using chain-specific reverse primers. Uracil DNA glycosylase treatment removed residual template-switch adapters, and cDNA was purified with a Qiagen MinElute kit. The first PCR ran for around 23 cycles with KAPA HiFi HotStart ReadyMix and step-out primers, divided among four 50 microliter reactions. Products of the first-round PCR were gel-purified before additional amplification. Illumina Nextera adapters were added in a second approximately 8-cycle PCR, after which libraries were purified and pooled. A 50-nucleotide 5' read captured the UMI barcode for each TCRbeta molecule. The original methods were these. Reads were grouped by UMI into consensus reads using the MIGEC toolkit. Forward and reverse consensus reads were merged with PEAR to produce final reads. A custom decontamination script removed identical UMI-sequence pairs shared across libraries, treating them as cross-sample contamination. MIGMAP, a wrapper around IgBLAST, was used to carry out V(D)J assignment and CDR3 extraction. A TCR clonotype was defined as sharing the same V gene, J gene and CDR3 amino acid sequence, and CDR1 and CDR2 were not sequenced. TCRdb cleaned the public reads at Q25 with fastp, built clones with MiXCR and kept in-frame beta chains. Rows with one shared CDR3 protein collapse into an entry with the most common genes and DNA. It is TCRdb's table, rather than the study itself, that gives the V and J calls and clone size. The sample table holds more than 1,500 distinct CDR3 sequences, of which 56% were seen once. Roughly 40% of the sample is held by the ten biggest clonotypes.

The data belong to a study of robustness of blood B and T cell sequencing (dated by TCRdb to the late 2010s). Regarding the study in general: The study was designed to determine how much peripheral blood is required to reliably characterize an individual's TCRbeta and IgG repertoires. Each of the ten independently drawn blood samples had its TCRbeta and IgG repertoires measured. As technical replicates, two replicate TCRbeta cDNA libraries were made from one shared RNA pool taken from a single 10 ml draw.

The germline V gene encodes CDR1 MNHNS and CDR2 SASEGT. Inclusive of the bounding cysteine and phenylalanine, the CDR3 is 14 residues long. Only CDR3 DNA remains: 42 bases, in frame from the first base. TCRbeta repertoires were measured from mRNA instead of genomic DNA, an approach that captures expressed receptors. Without cell sorting, buffy coat leukocytes were collected into Trizol, and RNA was extracted using the Direct-zol RNA MiniPrep Plus kit. To separate plasma, buffy coat and red blood cells, the EDTA blood tubes were centrifuged right away at 4 degrees C. Broad study findings and their caveats: Evidence of cross-contamination, likely caused by batch processing, was seen in one pair of TCRbeta libraries, and the UMI-sequence pairs shared between the two libraries were removed. Every single 10 ml sample contained the 1,000 most abundant TCRbeta clonotypes from the pooled draws. Across technical replicate libraries, around 95% of the top 10,000 TCRbeta clonotypes in one library were also found in the other. Coverage of the top 10,000 TCRbeta clonotypes approached saturation when 3 or 4 tubes (about 30-45 ml blood) were combined. Because EDTA tubes had to be fractionated immediately, the use of EDTA tubes in multi-site collections was limited. Overlap of rare TCRbeta clonotypes did not improve with pooling tubes, implying much larger blood volumes would be needed to capture them. The TCRbeta rarefaction curves did not fully level off, which suggests under-sequencing or many low-abundance clonotypes.

The chain is made from TRBV6-1 and TRBJ1-1; TRBD1 is perhaps the D gene, given 6 matching bases. The material sequenced was peripheral blood. The receptor was isolated from a human donor in good health. The nucleotide sequence reads as follows: TGTGCCAGCACTGAAGGGCCAGGGGAGACTGAAGCTTTCTTT. The translation is CASTEGPGETEAFF.